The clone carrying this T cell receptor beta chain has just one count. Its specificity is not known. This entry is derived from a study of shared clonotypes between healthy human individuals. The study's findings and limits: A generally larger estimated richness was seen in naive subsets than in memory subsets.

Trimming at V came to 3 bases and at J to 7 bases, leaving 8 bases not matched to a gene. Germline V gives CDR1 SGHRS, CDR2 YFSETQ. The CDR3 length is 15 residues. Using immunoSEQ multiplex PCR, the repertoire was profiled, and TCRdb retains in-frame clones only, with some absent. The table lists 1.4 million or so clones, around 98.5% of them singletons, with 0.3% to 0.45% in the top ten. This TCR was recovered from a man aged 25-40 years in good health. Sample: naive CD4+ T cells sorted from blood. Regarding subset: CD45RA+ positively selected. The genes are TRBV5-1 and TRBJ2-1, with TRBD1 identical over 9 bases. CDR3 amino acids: CASSSAQGATNEQFF. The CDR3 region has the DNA TGCGCCAGCAGCTCGGCACAGGGGGCTACAAATGAGCAGTTCTTC.